The clone carrying this T cell receptor (beta chain) has a count of ten or more. Its antigen is not known. This sample was included in a study of blood T cells in healthy people across ages. About the study: When template switching was applied, about one barcoded beta molecule was captured per two T cells.

Whole-study findings and limits: Long-lived and aged donors differed, with more naive CD4+ cells and higher diversity in the long-lived. Per million T cells, TCR beta diversity dropped roughly linearly as age increased. Researchers report that TCR beta diversity correlated strongly with naive T cell percentage.

A sample-barcoded 5' primer and a J-beta primer mix were used in a second PCR of roughly 7 to 12 cycles. One entry per CDR3 protein results from TCRdb running MiXCR on the 5' RACE reads. The repertoire has some 890,000 distinct CDR3 sequences, around 29% of them found once; the top ten carry 10% to 13%. This sample also appeared in a second study, on T cells of mothers and their children.

This TCR was recovered from a woman aged 40 to 50 in good health. The sample taken for sequencing was blood.

CDR3 in amino acids: CASSDLRGSKTQYF. CDR3 bases: TGTGCCAGCAGCGATCTCAGGGGATCTAAGACCCAGTACTTC. This sequence joins TRBV6-5 and TRBJ2-5, with a possible D match to TRBD1 (6 bases). The V gene's germline CDR1 is MNHEY and CDR2 SVGAGI. The CDR3 consists of 14 residues. The germline V and J ends were trimmed by 6 bases and 6 bases, with 17 bases remaining between them.